Each of the 28 T cell receptor beta chains below was sequenced from the same sample in a study of blood T cell repertoires in COVID-19. Libraries were prepared by immunoSEQ multiplex PCR; TCRdb keeps only in-frame clonotypes and omits some of them. The table includes under 100,000 clones, 80% to 90% detected once. The source material was peripheral blood. These receptors were taken from a human donor in a cohort sampled during active COVID-19.

The J gene is TRBJ1-2, the V gene TRBV28; TRBD1 matches 10 bases. Per germline, CDR1 MDHEN and CDR2 SYDVKM. The CDR3 is 12 residues long. Unmatched junction bases numbered 3, after V lost 6 bases and J lost 8 bases. The CDR3 nucleotides are TGTGCCAGCAGAGGACAGGGGGAGGGCTACACCTTC. Amino acid sequence: CASRGQGEGYTF.

The gene calls are TRBV5-4 and TRBJ1-5; D is possibly TRBD1 (5 bases). Germline CDR1 and CDR2: SGHNT and YYREEE (reference sequence). There are 13 residues in the CDR3. The V end lost 10 bases, the J end lost 2 bases, and 13 bases lay between the germline ends. CDR3 nucleotide sequence: TGTGCCGTTCGGACGGGGGGCAATCAGCCCCAGCATTTT. Amino acids: CAVRTGGNQPQHF.

This chain links TRBV19 with TRBJ2-5; D might be TRBD1 (5 bases). CDR1 is LNHDA, CDR2 SQIVND, per germline (reference sequence). V was pared by 5 bases and J by 4 bases, with 8 bases between. The length of the CDR3 is 12 residues. The DNA for the CDR3 is TGTGCCAGTAGTCCCCAGGGAGAGACCCAGTACTTC. This sequence encodes CASSPQGETQYF. The whole variable domain, remainder taken from reference TRBV19 and TRBJ2-5, is DGGITQSPKYLFRKEGQNVTLSCEQNLNHDAMYWYRQDPGQGLRLIYYSQIVNDFQKGDIAEGYSVSREKKESFPLTVTSAQKNPTAFYLCASSPQGETQYFGPGTRLLVL.

The rearrangement links TRBV18 to TRBJ1-1, with D tentatively TRBD1 (5 bases). V lost 3 bases and J 1 base, leaving 15 bases between the germline ends. Germline CDR1 and CDR2: KGHSH and LQKENI. The CDR3 totals 16 residues. The CDR3, as DNA: TGTGCCAGCTCACCCCTGGGACTTCAGGCGAACACTGAAGCTTTCTTT. This codes for CASSPLGLQANTEAFF.

The chain employs TRBV10-2 and TRBJ1-1; TRBD1 matches 7 bases. Germline V gene lookup returns CDR1 WSHSY and CDR2 SAAADI. V lost 10 bases to trimming and J lost 7 bases; unmatched junction nucleotides: 12. This CDR3 comprises 13 residues. The CDR3: CATVLKGADEAFF. The CDR3 bases are TGCGCCACCGTCTTGAAGGGGGCGGATGAAGCTTTCTTT.

The chain recombines TRBV6-5 with TRBJ2-4; D is possibly TRBD2 (6 bases). Trimming left V 0 bases short and J 1 base short, with 10 bases between. Germline CDR1 reads MNHEY; CDR2 reads SVGAGI. This CDR3 is 16 amino acids long. CDR3: CASSYSRREAKNIQYF. Here the CDR3 DNA reads TGTGCCAGCAGTTACTCGAGGAGGGAGGCCAAAAACATTCAGTACTTC.

V gene TRBV28 combines with J gene TRBJ2-3; 7 bases agree with TRBD2. The CDR3 is 14 amino acids. Germline CDR1 is MDHEN and CDR2 is SYDVKM. Trimming removed 8 bases from V and 2 bases from J; junction bases left unmatched: 7. CDR3 in amino acids: CASRQRDPTDTQYF. The CDR3 nucleotides are TGTGCCAGCCGACAGCGGGACCCCACAGATACGCAGTATTTT.

The chain couples TRBV7-9 to TRBJ2-7; D not resolved. Germline V gene lookup returns CDR1 SEHNR and CDR2 FQNEAQ (reference sequence). V lost 4 bases and J lost 3, with 13 bases in between. The CDR3 extends over 14 amino acids. CDR3 in amino acids: CASSSPPQIYEQYF. The CDR3 DNA is TGTGCCAGCAGCTCACCGCCACAAATCTACGAGCAGTACTTC.

V and J are TRBV3-1 (or the pseudogene TRBV3-2) and TRBJ1-6; 8 bases align to TRBD1. The V and J ends lost 5 bases and 10 bases, in that order; junction bases with no gene match: 7. In germline, CDR1 is LGHDT, CDR2 YNNKEL (reference sequence). The CDR3 covers 14 residues. The CDR3 DNA reads TGTGCCAGCAGCTGGACAGGGAATCAGTCACCCCTCCACTTT. The encoded protein is CASSWTGNQSPLHF.

The chain joins TRBV7-9 to TRBJ2-2; no clear D. This CDR3 contains 16 residues. Trimming shortened V by 5 bases and J by 6 bases, and 19 bases separated the two germline ends. Looked up from germline, CDR1 is SEHNR and CDR2 is FQNEAQ (reference sequence). The CDR3 region has the DNA TGTGCCAGCAGCCCGCCCCTAGGAGAAAGGCCCGGGGAGCTGTTTTTT. Protein: CASSPPLGERPGELFF.

The gene calls are TRBV6-6 and TRBJ1-1; 7 bases map to TRBD1. Germline assignment: CDR1 MNHNY and CDR2 SVGAGI (reference sequence). The CDR3 spans 15 residues. V was pared by 4 bases and J by 5 bases, with 10 bases of the junction left unmatched. DNA of the CDR3: TGTGCCAGCAGTTCCTTACAGGGGCCGGGAACTGAAGCTTTCTTT. Encoded protein: CASSSLQGPGTEAFF.

This sequence joins TRBV28 and TRBJ2-7, with a weak D call TRBD1 (6 bases). V lost 2 bases and J 3 bases, leaving 11 bases between the germline ends. CDR1 and CDR2 from the germline V gene are MDHEN and SYDVKM. The CDR3 has 14 amino acids. The CDR3 here is CASSLIQQGYEQYF. DNA for the CDR3: TGTGCCAGCAGTTTAATCCAACAGGGCTACGAGCAGTACTTC.

This clone came up a few times. The J gene is TRBJ2-7, the V gene TRBV5-1; TRBD2 is a possible D gene (6 bases). V was pared by 3 bases and J by 2 bases, with 24 bases between. The CDR3 is 18 residues long. Germline lookup yields CDR1 SGHRS and CDR2 YFSETQ. Here the CDR3 reads CASSSMISRARGTYEQYF. The DNA of the CDR3 is TGCGCCAGCAGCTCGATGATAAGCCGGGCCCGGGGGACCTACGAGCAGTACTTC.

The genes are TRBV6-5 and TRBJ2-1, with TRBD2 identical over 8 bases. From germline, CDR1 is MNHEY and CDR2 SVGAGI. The V gene end was trimmed by 0 bases and the J gene end by 5 bases; junction bases not matched to a gene: 6. The length of the CDR3 is 16 residues. This CDR3 reads CASSYSGGEGHNEQFF. CDR3 coding DNA: TGTGCCAGCAGTTACTCCGGGGGGGAGGGCCACAATGAGCAGTTCTTC.

The count of this clone is one. This chain connects TRBV5-1 to TRBJ2-7, with TRBD2 matching 8 bases. The CDR3 loop spans 12 amino acids. Germline-derived CDR1 and CDR2 are SGHRS and YFSETQ. The ends lost 7 bases at V and 3 bases at J; junction bases unmatched: 3. CDR3 bases: TGCGCCAGCCGGGAGGGCCTCTACGAGCAGTACTTC. The encoded protein is CASREGLYEQYF.

The V call is TRBV7-9, the J call TRBJ2-3; 10 bases are shared with TRBD2. Germline CDR1 and CDR2: SEHNR and FQNEAQ (reference sequence). The CDR3 has 14 residues. V was pared by 3 bases and J by 10 bases, with 7 bases of the junction left unmatched. In DNA form, the CDR3 reads TGTGCCAGCAGCTTTAGCGGGAGGATTGTATCGCAGTATTTT. It codes for CASSFSGRIVSQYF.

The chain carries TRBV27 and TRBJ2-7, with TRBD1 matching over 7 bases. The V and J ends lost 10 bases and 0 bases, in that order; junction bases with no gene match: 12. The CDR3 sequence is 15 residues long. From germline, CDR1 is MNHEY and CDR2 SMNVEV (reference sequence). The CDR3 region is CATAQGMRLSYEQYF. The CDR3 region has the DNA TGTGCCACTGCACAGGGGATGAGGCTCTCCTACGAGCAGTACTTC.

The chain uses TRBV28 and TRBJ1-3; TRBD1 might be the D (6 bases). V lost 6 bases to trimming and J lost 1 base, with 10 bases between them. Germline CDR1 is MDHEN and CDR2 is SYDVKM. CDR3 size: 14 residues. The CDR3 region is CASRRTASGNTIYF. For the CDR3, the DNA is TGTGCCAGCAGGAGGACAGCATCTGGAAACACCATATATTTT.

This chain joins TRBV5-1 and TRBJ2-1; 9 bases align to TRBD1. The germline V gene has CDR1 SGHRS and CDR2 YFSETQ. The CDR3 has 16 amino acids. With V trimmed by 6 bases and J by 5 bases, 12 bases remained unmatched. CDR3: CASNNGGTGTNNEQFF. In nucleotides, the CDR3 is TGCGCCAGCAACAACGGAGGGACAGGGACCAACAATGAGCAGTTCTTC.

The sample holds a few counts of this clone. This chain joins TRBV28 and TRBJ1-2; D is undetermined. The germline V gene has CDR1 MDHEN and CDR2 SYDVKM. V dropped 5 bases and J dropped 4 bases, with 5 bases sitting between them. This CDR3 region has 11 residues. This CDR3 is CASSHPYGYTF. CDR3 nucleotide sequence: TGTGCCAGCAGTCATCCCTATGGCTACACCTTC.

The V gene is TRBV27, the J gene TRBJ2-4; TRBD2 matches 7 bases. Germline V lookup: CDR1 MNHEY, CDR2 SMNVEV (reference sequence). The CDR3 contains 13 residues. The J segment lost 7 bases and the V segment lost 6 bases, leaving 6 bases of the junction unmatched. The CDR3 region has the DNA TGTGCCAGCAGCAGCCTCGGGGGGAACATTCAGTACTTC. Its translation is CASSSLGGNIQYF.

This clone was seen a single time. This chain's CDR3 is CASSSMPGGSGTYNEQFF. DNA for the CDR3: TGTGCCAGCAGCTCAATGCCGGGGGGTAGCGGGACCTACAATGAGCAGTTCTTC. The chain links TRBV7-2 to TRBJ2-1, with 8 bases lining up with TRBD2. Trimming took 4 bases from V and 2 from J; bases not matched to a gene: 13. Germline V lookup: CDR1 SGHTA, CDR2 FQGNSA. The CDR3 is made up of 18 amino acids.

This clone was detected a few times. CDR3 amino acids: CASSATSATYEQYF. The CDR3, as DNA: TGTGCCAGCAGTGCCACTAGCGCGACCTACGAGCAGTACTTC. The chain recombines TRBV2 with TRBJ2-7; 7 bases align to TRBD2. Germline trimming cut 4 bases from V and 2 bases from J; bases unmatched to any gene: 5. This CDR3 contains 14 residues. Germline values: CDR1 SNHLY, CDR2 FYNNEI.

The chain couples TRBV3-1 (or the pseudogene TRBV3-2) to TRBJ1-4, with D uncertain. V was shortened by 0 bases and J by 8 bases, with 13 bases between the two germline ends. CDR3 length: 15 residues. Germline assignment: CDR1 LGHDT and CDR2 YNNKEL (reference sequence). CDR3 coding DNA: TGTGCCAGCAGCCAAGATGCGGGAATACGAGAAAAACTGTTTTTT. This translates into CASSQDAGIREKLFF.

The chain has TRBV3-1 (or the pseudogene TRBV3-2) and TRBJ2-1, with 8 bases matching TRBD1. There are 16 residues in the CDR3. Germline V gives CDR1 LGHDT, CDR2 YNNKEL (reference sequence). Losses at the gene ends were 5 bases for V and 2 bases for J; bases not matched to a gene: 8. In DNA form, the CDR3 reads TGTGCCAGCAGCTCTTCGACAGGGGAGGCCTACAATGAGCAGTTCTTC. Its translation: CASSSSTGEAYNEQFF.

The sample holds a few counts of this clone. The V call is TRBV11-3, the J call TRBJ2-2, with D possibly matching TRBD1 (6 bases). This CDR3 has 13 amino acids. V shed 5 bases and J shed 5 bases, with 9 bases lying between them. Germline values: CDR1 SGHNT, CDR2 YENEEA. Here the CDR3 DNA reads TGTGCCAGCAGCCGGCAGGGGACCGGGGAGCTGTTTTTT. Translating it yields CASSRQGTGELFF. The variable domain in full, completed from reference TRBV11-3 and TRBJ2-2, reads EAGVVQSPRYKIIEKKQPVAFWCNPISGHNTLYWYLQNLGQGPELLIRYENEEAVDDSQLPKDRFSAERLKGVDSTLKIQPAELGDSAVYLCASSRQGTGELFFGEGSRLTVL.

The rearrangement joins TRBV11-2 to TRBJ2-5, with TRBD2 as a possible D gene (5 bases). This CDR3 is 15 amino acids long. Germline CDR1 is SGHAT and CDR2 is FQNNGV. Trimming stripped 4 bases from V and 2 bases from J, with 14 bases between. CDR3 region: CASSSTLASQETQYF. As DNA, the CDR3 is TGTGCCAGCAGCTCCACCTTAGCGAGTCAAGAGACCCAGTACTTC.

This clone is a singleton in its sample. V usage is TRBV7-9 and J usage is TRBJ2-3; 9 positions match TRBD2. Germline V lookup: CDR1 SEHNR, CDR2 FQNEAQ (reference sequence). Trimming took 3 bases from V and 2 from J; bases not matched to a gene: 12. The CDR3 is made up of 18 amino acids. DNA of the CDR3: TGTGCCAGCAGCTTGGGACCCCTCCTAGCGGGACCCACAGATACGCAGTATTTT. This encodes CASSLGPLLAGPTDTQYF.